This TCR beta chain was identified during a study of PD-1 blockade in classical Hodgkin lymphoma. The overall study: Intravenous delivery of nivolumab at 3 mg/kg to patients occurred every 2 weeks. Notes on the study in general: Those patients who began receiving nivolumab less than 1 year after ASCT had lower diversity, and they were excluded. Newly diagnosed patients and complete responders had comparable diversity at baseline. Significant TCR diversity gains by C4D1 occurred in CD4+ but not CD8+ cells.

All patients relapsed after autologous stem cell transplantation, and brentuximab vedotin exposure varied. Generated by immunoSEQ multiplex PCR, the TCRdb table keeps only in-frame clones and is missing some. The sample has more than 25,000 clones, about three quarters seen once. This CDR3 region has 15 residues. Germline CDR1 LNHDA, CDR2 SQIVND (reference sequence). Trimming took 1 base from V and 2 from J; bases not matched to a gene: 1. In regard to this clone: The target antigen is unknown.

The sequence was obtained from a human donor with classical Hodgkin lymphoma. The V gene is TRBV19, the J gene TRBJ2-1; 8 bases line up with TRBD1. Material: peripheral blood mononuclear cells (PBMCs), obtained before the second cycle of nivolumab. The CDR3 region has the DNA TGTGCCAGTAGTATAGCCAGGGGGCCCTACAATGAGCAGTTCTTC. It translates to CASSIARGPYNEQFF.